This entry lists 3 T cell receptor beta chains sequenced from one sample in a study of cytomegalovirus exposure and HLA in healthy donors. Primers included in the PCR were 60 Vbeta and 13 Jbeta primers. Sequencing used immunoSEQ multiplex PCR; TCRdb keeps in-frame clones, though not all of them. The table lists about 170,000 clones, 75% to 90% of them singletons. Sequencing was carried out using PBMCs. The receptors derive from a boy aged 2 to 9 in good health and CMV-seronegative.

The chain joins TRBV21-1 to TRBJ2-7; the D call TRBD1 from the table was never checked on the DNA. TRBV21-1 is described as a pseudogene. This CDR3 has 16 residues. This CDR3 reads CASTADDRGISYEQYF. Written as DNA, the CDR3 is TGTGCCAGCACCGCCGACGACAGGGGGATTTCCTACGAGCAGTACTTC.

The rearrangement joins TRBV6-6 to TRBJ2-5; D gene unclear. CDR3 length: 14 amino acids. Germline V lookup: CDR1 MNHNY, CDR2 SVGAGI (reference sequence). Trimming stripped 3 bases from V and 1 base from J, with 9 bases between. As DNA, the CDR3 is TGTGCCAGCAGTTATCGACAAGTCCAAGAGACCCAGTACTTC. It yields the protein CASSYRQVQETQYF.

This rearrangement joins TRBV6-5 to TRBJ1-1; maybe TRBD1 (5 bases). From germline, CDR1 is MNHEY and CDR2 SVGAGI. V lost 0 bases, J lost 1 base, and 9 bases lay in between. This CDR3 has 15 residues. CDR3 loop: CASSYSLTGNTEAFF. CDR3 DNA sequence: TGTGCCAGCAGTTACTCCCTAACAGGGAACACTGAAGCTTTCTTT.